The present entry profiles one T cell receptor beta chain with its context. Its antigen is not identified. The data derive from a study of OX40 agonist ivuxolimab in advanced cancers. Study overall: Cohort: about 80% men, mean age about 60, aged roughly 20 to 79. Study results and limitations: On average, CD8+ T cells showed a greater number of expanded clones than CD4+.

Germline V gives CDR1 MNHEY, CDR2 SMNVEV (reference sequence). The V end was cut by 0 bases, the J end by 1 base, with 19 bases between. CDR3 length equals 19 residues. Here immunoSEQ multiplex PCR was the method, and the copy in TCRdb shows in-frame clones only, minus some. The sample shows about 19,000 clones, 80% to 90% of them seen only once. J is TRBJ2-1 and V is TRBV27; possible D gene TRBD2, 7 bases. This TCR was sampled from an adult with an advanced solid tumor such as melanoma, head and neck, liver or kidney cancer. The source material was CD4+ or CD8+ T cells sorted from blood, sampled in a trial of the OX40 agonist ivuxolimab. The CDR3 region is CASSLSGGGGTRSYNEQFF. The CDR3 DNA sequence: TGTGCCAGCAGTTTATCGGGGGGCGGGGGCACCCGGTCCTACAATGAGCAGTTCTTC.